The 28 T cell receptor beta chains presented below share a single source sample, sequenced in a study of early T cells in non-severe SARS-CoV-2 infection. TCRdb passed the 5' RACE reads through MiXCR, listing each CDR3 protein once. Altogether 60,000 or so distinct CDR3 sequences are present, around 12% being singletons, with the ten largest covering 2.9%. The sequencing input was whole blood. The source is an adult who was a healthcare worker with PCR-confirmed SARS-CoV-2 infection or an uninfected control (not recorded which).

The CDR3 DNA sequence: TGTGCCAGCAGTTACGAGTACGGGAGTTCCTACGAGCAGTACTTC. This sequence encodes CASSYEYGSSYEQYF. V gene TRBV6-6 combines with J gene TRBJ2-7; a possible D gene is TRBD2 (6 bases). This CDR3 comprises 15 residues. Per germline, CDR1 MNHNY and CDR2 SVGAGI (reference sequence). V dropped 2 bases and J dropped 1 base, with 12 bases sitting between them.

CDR3 sequence (DNA): TGCAGCGTTGCACAGGGAGTACAAGAGACCCAGTACTTC. Its protein is CSVAQGVQETQYF. The genes are TRBV29-1 and TRBJ2-5, with D perhaps matching TRBD1 (6 bases). This CDR3 has 13 residues. The V gene's germline CDR1 is SQVTM and CDR2 ANQGSEA. V was pared by 4 bases and J by 2 bases, with 11 bases between.

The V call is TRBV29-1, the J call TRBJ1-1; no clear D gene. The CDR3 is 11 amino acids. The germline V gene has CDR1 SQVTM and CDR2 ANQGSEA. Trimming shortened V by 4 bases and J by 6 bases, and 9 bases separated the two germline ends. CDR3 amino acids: CSVGVAAEAFF. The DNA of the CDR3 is TGCAGCGTTGGAGTAGCTGCTGAAGCTTTCTTT.

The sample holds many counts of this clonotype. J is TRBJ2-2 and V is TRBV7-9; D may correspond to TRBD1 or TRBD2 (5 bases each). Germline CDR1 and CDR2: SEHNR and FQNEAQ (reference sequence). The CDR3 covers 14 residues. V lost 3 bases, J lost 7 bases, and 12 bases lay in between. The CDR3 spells CASSFGGLSGELFF. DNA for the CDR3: TGTGCCAGCAGCTTTGGGGGTTTGAGCGGGGAGCTGTTTTTT. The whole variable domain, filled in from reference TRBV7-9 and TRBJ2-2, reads DTGVSQNPRHKITKRGQNVTFRCDPISEHNRLYWYRQTLGQGPEFLTYFQNEAQLEKSRLLSDRFSAERPKGSFSTLEIQRTEQGDSAMYLCASSFGGLSGELFFGEGSRLTVL.

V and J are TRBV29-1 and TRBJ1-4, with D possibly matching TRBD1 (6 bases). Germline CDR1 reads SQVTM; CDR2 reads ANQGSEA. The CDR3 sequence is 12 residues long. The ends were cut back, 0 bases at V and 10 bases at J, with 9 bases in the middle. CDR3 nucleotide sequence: TGCAGCGTTGAAGAACAGGGAAGAAAACTGTTTTTT. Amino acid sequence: CSVEEQGRKLFF.

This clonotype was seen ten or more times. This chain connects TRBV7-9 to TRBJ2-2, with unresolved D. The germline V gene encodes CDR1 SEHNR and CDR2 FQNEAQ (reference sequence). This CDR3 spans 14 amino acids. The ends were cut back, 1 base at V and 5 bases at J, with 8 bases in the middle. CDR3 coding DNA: TGTGCCAGCAGCTTAGTGTCTGGTACCGGGGAGCTGTTTTTT. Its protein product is CASSLVSGTGELFF.

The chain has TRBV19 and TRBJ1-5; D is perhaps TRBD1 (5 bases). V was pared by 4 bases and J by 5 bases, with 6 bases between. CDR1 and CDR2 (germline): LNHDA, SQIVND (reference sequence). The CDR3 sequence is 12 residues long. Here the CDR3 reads CASSTRDQPQHF. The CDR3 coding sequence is TGTGCCAGTAGTACCAGGGATCAGCCCCAGCATTTT. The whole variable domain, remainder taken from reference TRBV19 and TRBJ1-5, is DGGITQSPKYLFRKEGQNVTLSCEQNLNHDAMYWYRQDPGQGLRLIYYSQIVNDFQKGDIAEGYSVSREKKESFPLTVTSAQKNPTAFYLCASSTRDQPQHFGDGTRLSIL.

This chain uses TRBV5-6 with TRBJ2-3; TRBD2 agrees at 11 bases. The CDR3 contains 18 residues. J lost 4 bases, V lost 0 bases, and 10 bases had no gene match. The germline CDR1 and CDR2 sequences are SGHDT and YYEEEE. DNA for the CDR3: TGTGCCAGCAGCTTGGCCTTATTTGGGACTAGCGGCGCAGATACGCAGTATTTT. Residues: CASSLALFGTSGADTQYF.

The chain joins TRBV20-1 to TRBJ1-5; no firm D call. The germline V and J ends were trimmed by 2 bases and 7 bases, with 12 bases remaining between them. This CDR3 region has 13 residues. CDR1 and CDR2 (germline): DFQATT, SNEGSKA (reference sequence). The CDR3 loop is CSARTGQEQPQHF. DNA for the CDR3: TGCAGTGCTAGAACCGGGCAAGAACAGCCCCAGCATTTT.

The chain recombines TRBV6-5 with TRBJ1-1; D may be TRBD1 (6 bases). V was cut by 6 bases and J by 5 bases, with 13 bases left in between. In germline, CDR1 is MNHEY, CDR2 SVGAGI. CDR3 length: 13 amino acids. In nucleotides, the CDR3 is TGTGCCAGCAGCGAGGTAAGGGGGACTGAAGCTTTCTTT. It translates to CASSEVRGTEAFF.

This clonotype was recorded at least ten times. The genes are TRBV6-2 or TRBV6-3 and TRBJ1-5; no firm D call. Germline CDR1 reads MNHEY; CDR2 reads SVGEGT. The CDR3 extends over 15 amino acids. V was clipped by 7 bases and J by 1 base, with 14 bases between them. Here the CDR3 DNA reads TGTGCCAGCACCATACATTTGGACAGCAATCAGCCCCAGCATTTT. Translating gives CASTIHLDSNQPQHF.

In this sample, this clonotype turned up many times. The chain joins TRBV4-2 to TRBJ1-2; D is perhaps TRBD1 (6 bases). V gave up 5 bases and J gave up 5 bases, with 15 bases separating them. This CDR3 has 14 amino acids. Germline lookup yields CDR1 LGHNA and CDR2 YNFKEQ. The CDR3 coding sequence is TGTGCCAGCAGCAGGTTAGGACAGCCTTATGGCTACACCTTC. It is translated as CASSRLGQPYGYTF.

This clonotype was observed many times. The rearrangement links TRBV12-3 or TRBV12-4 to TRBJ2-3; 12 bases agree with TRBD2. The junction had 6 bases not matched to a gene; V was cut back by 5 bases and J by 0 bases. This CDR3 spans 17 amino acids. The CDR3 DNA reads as TGTGCCAGCAGTCCGGCTGGACTAGCGGGGAGCACAGATACGCAGTATTTT. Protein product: CASSPAGLAGSTDTQYF.

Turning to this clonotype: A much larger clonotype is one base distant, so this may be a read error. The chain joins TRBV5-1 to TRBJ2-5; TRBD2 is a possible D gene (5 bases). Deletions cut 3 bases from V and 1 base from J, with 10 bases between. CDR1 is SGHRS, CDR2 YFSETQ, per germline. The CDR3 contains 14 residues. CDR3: CASSSGWTQETQYF. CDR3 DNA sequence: TGCGCCAGCAGCTCGGGATGGACCCAAGAGACCCAGTACTTC.

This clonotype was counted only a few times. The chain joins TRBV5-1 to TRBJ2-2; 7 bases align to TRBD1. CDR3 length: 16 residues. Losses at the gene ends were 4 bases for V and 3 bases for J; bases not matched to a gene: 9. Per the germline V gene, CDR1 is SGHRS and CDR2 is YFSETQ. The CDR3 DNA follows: TGCGCCAGCAGCCAACCTAGACAGGGTGACACCGGGGAGCTGTTTTTT. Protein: CASSQPRQGDTGELFF.

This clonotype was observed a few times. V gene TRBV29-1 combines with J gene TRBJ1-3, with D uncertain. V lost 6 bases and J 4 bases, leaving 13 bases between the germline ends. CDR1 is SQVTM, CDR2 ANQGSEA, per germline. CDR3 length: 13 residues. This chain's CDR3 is CSVRNAGGNTIYF. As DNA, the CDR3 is TGCAGCGTCCGGAACGCGGGAGGAAACACCATATATTTT.

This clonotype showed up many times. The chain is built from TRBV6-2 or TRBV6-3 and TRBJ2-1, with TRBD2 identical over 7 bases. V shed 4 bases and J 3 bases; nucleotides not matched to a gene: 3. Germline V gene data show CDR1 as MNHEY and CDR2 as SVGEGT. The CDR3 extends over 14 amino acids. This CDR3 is CASSFGLVYNEQFF. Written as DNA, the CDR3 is TGTGCCAGCAGTTTCGGACTAGTCTACAATGAGCAGTTCTTC.

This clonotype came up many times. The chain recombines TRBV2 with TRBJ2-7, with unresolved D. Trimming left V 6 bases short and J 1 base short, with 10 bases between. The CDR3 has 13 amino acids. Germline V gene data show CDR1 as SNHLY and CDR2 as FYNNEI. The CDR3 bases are TGTGCCAGCAGACGGCAGCGATCCTACGAGCAGTACTTC. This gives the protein CASRRQRSYEQYF.

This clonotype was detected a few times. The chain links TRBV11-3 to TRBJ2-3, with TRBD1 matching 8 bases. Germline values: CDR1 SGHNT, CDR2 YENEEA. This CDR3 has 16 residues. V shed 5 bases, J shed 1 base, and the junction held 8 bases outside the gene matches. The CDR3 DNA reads TGTGCCAGCAGCCCTGGACAGGGACCGCGCACAGATACGCAGTATTTT. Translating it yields CASSPGQGPRTDTQYF.

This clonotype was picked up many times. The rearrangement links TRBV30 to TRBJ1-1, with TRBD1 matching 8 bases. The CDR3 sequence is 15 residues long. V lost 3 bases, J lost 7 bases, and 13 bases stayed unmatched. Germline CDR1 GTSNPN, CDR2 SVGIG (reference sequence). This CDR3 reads CAWSAGTGWGSEAFF. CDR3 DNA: TGTGCCTGGAGCGCCGGGACAGGTTGGGGGAGTGAAGCTTTCTTT.

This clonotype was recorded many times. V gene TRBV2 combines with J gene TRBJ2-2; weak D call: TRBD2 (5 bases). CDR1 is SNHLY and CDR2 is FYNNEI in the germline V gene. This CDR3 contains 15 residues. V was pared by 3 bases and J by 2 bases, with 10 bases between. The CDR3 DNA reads TGTGCCAGCAGTGATACGACGGGAAACACCGGGGAGCTGTTTTTT. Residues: CASSDTTGNTGELFF.

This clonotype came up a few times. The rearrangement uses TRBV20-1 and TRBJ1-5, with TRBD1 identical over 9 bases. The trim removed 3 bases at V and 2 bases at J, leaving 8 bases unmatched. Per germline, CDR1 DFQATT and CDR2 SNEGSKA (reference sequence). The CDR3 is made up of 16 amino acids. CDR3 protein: CSASPLQGAGNQPQHF. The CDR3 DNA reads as TGCAGTGCTAGCCCCCTACAGGGGGCAGGCAATCAGCCCCAGCATTTT.

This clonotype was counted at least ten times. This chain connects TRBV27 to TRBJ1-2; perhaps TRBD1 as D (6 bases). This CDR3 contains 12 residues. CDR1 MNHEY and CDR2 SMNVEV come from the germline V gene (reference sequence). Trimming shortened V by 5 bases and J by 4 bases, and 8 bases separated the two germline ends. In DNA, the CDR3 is TGTGCCAGCAGTCAGACAGGCTATGGCTACACCTTC. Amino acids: CASSQTGYGYTF.

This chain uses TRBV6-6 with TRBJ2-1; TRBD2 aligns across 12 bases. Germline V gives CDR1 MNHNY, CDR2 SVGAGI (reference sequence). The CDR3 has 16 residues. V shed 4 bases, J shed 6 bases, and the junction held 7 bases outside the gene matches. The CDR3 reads CASSSGGLAGSNEQFF. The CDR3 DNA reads TGTGCCAGCAGTTCCGGGGGACTAGCGGGCTCCAATGAGCAGTTCTTC.

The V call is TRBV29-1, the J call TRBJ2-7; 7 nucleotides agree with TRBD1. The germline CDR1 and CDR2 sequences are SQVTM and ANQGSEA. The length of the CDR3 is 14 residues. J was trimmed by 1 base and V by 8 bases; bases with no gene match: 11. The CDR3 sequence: CSILLADRSYEQYF. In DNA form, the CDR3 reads TGCAGCATCCTCCTGGCGGACAGGTCCTACGAGCAGTACTTC.

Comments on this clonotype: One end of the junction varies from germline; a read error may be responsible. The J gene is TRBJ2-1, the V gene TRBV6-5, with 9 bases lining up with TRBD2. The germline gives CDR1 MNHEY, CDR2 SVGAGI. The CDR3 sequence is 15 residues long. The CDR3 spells CASSYSGTSPNEQFF. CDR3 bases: TGTGCCAGCAGCTACTCAGGGACTAGCCCCAATGAGCAGTTCTTC.

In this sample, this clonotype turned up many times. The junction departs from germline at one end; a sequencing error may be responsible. CDR3 loop: CASSLVAGAHVSYSF. The CDR3 DNA sequence: TGTGCCAGCAGCTTAGTCGCGGGGGCGCATGTTTCCTACTCCTTC. This rearrangement joins TRBV7-9 to TRBJ1-2; a weak D match, TRBD1 (6 bases). CDR1 is SEHNR, CDR2 FQNEAQ, per germline (reference sequence). The CDR3 has 15 residues.

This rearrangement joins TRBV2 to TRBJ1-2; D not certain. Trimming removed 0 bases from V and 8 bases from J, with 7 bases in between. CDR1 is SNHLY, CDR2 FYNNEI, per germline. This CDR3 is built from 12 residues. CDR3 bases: TGTGCCAGCAGTGAAGCAGGGCACGGCTACACCTTC. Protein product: CASSEAGHGYTF.